Sequencing of this TCR beta chain was carried out in a study of blood T cells in healthy people across ages. There are a few counts of this clonotype. V trimming: 8 bases; J trimming: 3 bases; junction bases outside the gene matches: 7. CDR1 and CDR2 from the germline V gene are SEHNR and FQNEAQ (reference sequence). This CDR3 spans 14 amino acids. A J-beta primer mix and a sample-barcoded 5' primer were used in a second PCR of about 7 to 12 cycles. Each CDR3 protein gets one entry after TCRdb re-called the 5' RACE reads with MiXCR. The sample includes around 800,000 distinct CDR3 sequences, about 26% of them seen just once. Total RNA extraction produced at least 6 micrograms (per sample) for the study. The sample was also reused in another study, on T cells of mothers and their children. As reported in that work: Donors were three healthy Caucasian mothers and their six children.

The material sequenced was blood. The rearrangement joins TRBV7-9 to TRBJ2-3; 8 nucleotides line up with TRBD2. The sequence was obtained from a boy aged 5 to 17 in good health. The CDR3 spells CASPIGGATDTQYF. The CDR3 DNA follows: TGTGCCAGCCCGATCGGGGGGGCTACAGATACGCAGTATTTT.